The source of this T cell receptor beta chain is a study of blood T cells in healthy people across ages. A sample-barcoded 5' primer and a J-beta primer mix were used in a second PCR of roughly 7 to 11 cycles. MiXCR was run by TCRdb on the 5' RACE reads, yielding one entry per CDR3 protein. The data show more than 450,000 distinct CDR3 sequences, with roughly a quarter seen just once and 3% to 4.5% held by the top ten. The CDR3 totals 12 residues. The germline CDR1 and CDR2 sequences are SNHLY and FYNNEI. V lost 10 bases and J lost 11, with 20 bases in between. The sample was also reused in another study, on T cells of mothers and their children.

The chain combines TRBV2 with TRBJ2-5; D may be TRBD1 (6 bases). The clonotype was recovered from a boy between 2 and 10 years old in good health. Sequenced sample: blood. The CDR3 region has the DNA TGTGCCAACAGCGAACAGGGTTGGGAGCAGTACTTC. Translated: CANSEQGWEQYF.